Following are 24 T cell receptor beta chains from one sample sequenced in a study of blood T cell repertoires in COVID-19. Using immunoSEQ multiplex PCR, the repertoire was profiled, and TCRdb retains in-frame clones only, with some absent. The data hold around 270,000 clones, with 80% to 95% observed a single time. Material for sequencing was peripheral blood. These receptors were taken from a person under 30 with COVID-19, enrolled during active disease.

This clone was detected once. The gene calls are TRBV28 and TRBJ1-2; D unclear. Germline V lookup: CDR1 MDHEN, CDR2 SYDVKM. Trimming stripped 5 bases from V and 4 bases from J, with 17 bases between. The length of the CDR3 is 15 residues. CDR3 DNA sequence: TGTGCCAGCAGTCAATTGTCGACCGGGTTCTATGGCTACACCTTC. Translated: CASSQLSTGFYGYTF.

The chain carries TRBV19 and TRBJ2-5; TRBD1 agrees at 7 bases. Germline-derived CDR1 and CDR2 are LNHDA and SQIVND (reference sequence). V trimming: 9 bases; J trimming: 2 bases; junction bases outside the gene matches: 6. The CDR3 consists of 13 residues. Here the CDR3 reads CASGRDSQETQYF. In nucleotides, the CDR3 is TGTGCCAGCGGCCGGGACAGTCAAGAGACCCAGTACTTC.

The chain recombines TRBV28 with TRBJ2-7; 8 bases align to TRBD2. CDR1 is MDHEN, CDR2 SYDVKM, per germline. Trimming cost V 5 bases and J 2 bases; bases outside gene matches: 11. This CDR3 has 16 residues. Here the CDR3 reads CASSPPGGPIPYEQYF. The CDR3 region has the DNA TGTGCCAGCAGTCCCCCGGGGGGGCCGATACCCTACGAGCAGTACTTC.

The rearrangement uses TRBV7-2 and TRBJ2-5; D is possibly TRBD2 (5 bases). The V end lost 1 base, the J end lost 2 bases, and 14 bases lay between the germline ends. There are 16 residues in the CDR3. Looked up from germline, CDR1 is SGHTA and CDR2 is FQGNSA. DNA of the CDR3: TGTGCCAGCAGCTTAGTAGGTGGGAGTTTTCAAGAGACCCAGTACTTC. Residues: CASSLVGGSFQETQYF. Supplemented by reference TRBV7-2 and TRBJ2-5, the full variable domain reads GAGVSQSPSNKVTEKGKDVELRCDPISGHTALYWYRQSLGQGLEFLIYFQGNSAPDKSGLPSDRFSAERTGGSVSTLTIQRTQQEDSAVYLCASSLVGGSFQETQYFGPGTRLLVL.

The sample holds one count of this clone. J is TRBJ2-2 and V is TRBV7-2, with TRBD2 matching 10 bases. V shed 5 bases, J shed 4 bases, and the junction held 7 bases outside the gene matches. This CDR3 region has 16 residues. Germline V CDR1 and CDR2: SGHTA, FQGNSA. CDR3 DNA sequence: TGTGCCAGCAGCCCCGGGCTAGCGGGAGTCACCGGGGAGCTGTTTTTT. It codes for CASSPGLAGVTGELFF.

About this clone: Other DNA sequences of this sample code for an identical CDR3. CDR3 region: CAISDPGLAGAITYEQYF. CDR3 bases: TGTGCCATCAGTGACCCGGGACTAGCGGGAGCAATAACCTACGAGCAGTACTTC. The chain combines TRBV10-3 with TRBJ2-7; 14 nucleotides align to TRBD2. Looked up from germline, CDR1 is ENHRY and CDR2 is SYGVKD. This CDR3 is 18 amino acids long. Trimming at V came to 3 bases and at J to 2 bases, leaving 9 bases not matched to a gene.

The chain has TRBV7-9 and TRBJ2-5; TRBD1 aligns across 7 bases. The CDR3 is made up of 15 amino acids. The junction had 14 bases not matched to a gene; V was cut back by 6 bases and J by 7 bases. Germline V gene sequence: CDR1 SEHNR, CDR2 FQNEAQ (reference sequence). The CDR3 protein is CASSSDRDAPRTQYF. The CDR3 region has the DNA TGTGCCAGCAGTTCCGACAGGGACGCCCCGAGGACCCAGTACTTC.

CDR3 loop: CASSIWGQTTGTEAFF. The DNA of the CDR3 is TGTGCCAGTAGTATTTGGGGGCAGACCACGGGTACTGAAGCTTTCTTT. The chain joins TRBV19 to TRBJ1-1, with a possible D match to TRBD1 (6 bases). CDR3 length: 16 amino acids. CDR1 is LNHDA, CDR2 SQIVND, per germline (reference sequence). Trimming shortened V by 3 bases and J by 5 bases, and 19 bases separated the two germline ends.

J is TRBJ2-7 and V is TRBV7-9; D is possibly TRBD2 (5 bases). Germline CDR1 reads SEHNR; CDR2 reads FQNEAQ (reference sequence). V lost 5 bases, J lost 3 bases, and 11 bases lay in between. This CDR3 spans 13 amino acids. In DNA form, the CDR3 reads TGTGCCAGCAGCCCCCCCAGCGGCTACGAGCAGTACTTC. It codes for CASSPPSGYEQYF.

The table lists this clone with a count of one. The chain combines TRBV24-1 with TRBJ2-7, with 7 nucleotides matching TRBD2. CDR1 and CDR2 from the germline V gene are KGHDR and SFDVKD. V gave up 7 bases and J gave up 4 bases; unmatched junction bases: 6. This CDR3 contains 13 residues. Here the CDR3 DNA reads TGTGCCACCAGCAGGGCGGGAGATTACGAGCAGTACTTC. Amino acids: CATSRAGDYEQYF.

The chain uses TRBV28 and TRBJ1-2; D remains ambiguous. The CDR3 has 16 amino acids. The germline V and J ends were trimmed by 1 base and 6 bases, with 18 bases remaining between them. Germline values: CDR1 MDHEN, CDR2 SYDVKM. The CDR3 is CASSLSPEGLGDGYTF. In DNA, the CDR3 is TGTGCCAGCAGTTTATCCCCAGAGGGCCTTGGGGATGGCTACACCTTC.

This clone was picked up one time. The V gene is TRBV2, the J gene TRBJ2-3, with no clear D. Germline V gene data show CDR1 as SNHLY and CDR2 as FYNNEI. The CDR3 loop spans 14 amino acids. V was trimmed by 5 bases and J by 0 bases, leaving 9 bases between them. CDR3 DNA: TGTGCCAGCAGTCTTGTCGGTAGCACAGATACGCAGTATTTT. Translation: CASSLVGSTDTQYF.

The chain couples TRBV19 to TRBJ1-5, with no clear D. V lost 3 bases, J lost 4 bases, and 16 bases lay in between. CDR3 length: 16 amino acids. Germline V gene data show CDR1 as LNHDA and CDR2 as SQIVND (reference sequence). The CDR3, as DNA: TGTGCCAGTAGTATTTACCCCGGGTCCCCGAATCAGCCCCAGCATTTT. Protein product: CASSIYPGSPNQPQHF.

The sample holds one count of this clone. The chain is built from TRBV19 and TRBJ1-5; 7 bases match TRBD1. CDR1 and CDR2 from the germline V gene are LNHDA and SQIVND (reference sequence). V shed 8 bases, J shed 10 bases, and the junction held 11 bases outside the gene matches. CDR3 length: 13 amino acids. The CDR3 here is CASGQGDTLPQHF. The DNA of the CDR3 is TGTGCCAGTGGCCAGGGGGATACGCTCCCCCAGCATTTT. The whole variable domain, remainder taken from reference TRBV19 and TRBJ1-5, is DGGITQSPKYLFRKEGQNVTLSCEQNLNHDAMYWYRQDPGQGLRLIYYSQIVNDFQKGDIAEGYSVSREKKESFPLTVTSAQKNPTAFYLCASGQGDTLPQHFGDGTRLSIL.

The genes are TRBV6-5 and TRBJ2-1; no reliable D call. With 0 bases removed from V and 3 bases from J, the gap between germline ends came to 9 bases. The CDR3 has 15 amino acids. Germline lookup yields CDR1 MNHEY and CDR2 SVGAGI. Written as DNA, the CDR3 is TGTGCCAGCAGTTACTCGTCCTCCCTCTACAATGAGCAGTTCTTC. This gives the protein CASSYSSSLYNEQFF.

Written as DNA, the CDR3 is TGTGCCAGCTGGGATAACGGGAGAATTAGTAACGAGCAGTACTTC. It is translated as CASWDNGRISNEQYF. This chain joins TRBV2 and TRBJ2-7; D perhaps matches TRBD2 (6 bases). V was trimmed by 8 bases and J by 5 bases, leaving 22 bases between them. The CDR3 runs 15 residues. Germline assignment: CDR1 SNHLY and CDR2 FYNNEI.

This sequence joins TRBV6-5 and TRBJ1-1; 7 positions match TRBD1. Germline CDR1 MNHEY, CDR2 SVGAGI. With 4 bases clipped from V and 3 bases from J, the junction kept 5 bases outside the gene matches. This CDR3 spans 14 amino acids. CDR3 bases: TGTGCCAGCAGTTCTCGACAGGGCTACACTGAAGCTTTCTTT. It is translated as CASSSRQGYTEAFF.

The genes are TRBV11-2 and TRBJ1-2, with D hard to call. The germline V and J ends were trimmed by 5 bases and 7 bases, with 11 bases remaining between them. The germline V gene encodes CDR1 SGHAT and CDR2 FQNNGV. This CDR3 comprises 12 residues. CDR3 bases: TGTGCCAGCAGCCCCCCGCGGGGTGGCTACACCTTC. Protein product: CASSPPRGGYTF.

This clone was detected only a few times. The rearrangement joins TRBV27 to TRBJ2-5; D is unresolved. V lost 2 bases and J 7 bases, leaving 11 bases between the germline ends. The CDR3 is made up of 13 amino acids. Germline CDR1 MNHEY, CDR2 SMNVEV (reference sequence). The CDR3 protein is CASSLVEPGTQYF. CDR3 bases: TGTGCCAGCAGTTTAGTCGAACCAGGGACCCAGTACTTC.

The CDR3 here is CASNPREPDLEKLFF. The CDR3 nucleotides read TGTGCCAGCAACCCCCGGGAGCCCGACTTAGAAAAACTGTTTTTT. The V and J genes are TRBV2 and TRBJ1-4; the D is unclear. The CDR3 length is 15 residues. Trimming shortened V by 7 bases and J by 8 bases, and 20 bases separated the two germline ends. From germline, CDR1 is SNHLY and CDR2 FYNNEI.

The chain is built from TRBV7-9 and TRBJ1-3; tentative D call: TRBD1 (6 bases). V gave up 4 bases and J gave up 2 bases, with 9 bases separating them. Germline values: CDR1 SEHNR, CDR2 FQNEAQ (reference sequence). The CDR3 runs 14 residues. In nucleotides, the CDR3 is TGTGCCAGCAGCTGGGGGGGCACTGGAAACACCATATATTTT. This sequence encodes CASSWGGTGNTIYF.

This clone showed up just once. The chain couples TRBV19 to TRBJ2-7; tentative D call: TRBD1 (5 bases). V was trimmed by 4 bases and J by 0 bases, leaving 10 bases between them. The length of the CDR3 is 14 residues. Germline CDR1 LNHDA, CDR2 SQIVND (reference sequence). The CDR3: CASSTDSLSYEQYF. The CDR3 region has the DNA TGTGCCAGTAGTACTGACAGTCTCTCCTACGAGCAGTACTTC.

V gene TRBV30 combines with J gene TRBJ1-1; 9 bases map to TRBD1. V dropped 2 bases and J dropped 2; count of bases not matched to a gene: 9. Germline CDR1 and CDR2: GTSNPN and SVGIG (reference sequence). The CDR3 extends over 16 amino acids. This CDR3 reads CAWSRGQGLLNTEAFF. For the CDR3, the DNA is TGTGCCTGGAGTCGGGGACAGGGACTTTTAAACACTGAAGCTTTCTTT.

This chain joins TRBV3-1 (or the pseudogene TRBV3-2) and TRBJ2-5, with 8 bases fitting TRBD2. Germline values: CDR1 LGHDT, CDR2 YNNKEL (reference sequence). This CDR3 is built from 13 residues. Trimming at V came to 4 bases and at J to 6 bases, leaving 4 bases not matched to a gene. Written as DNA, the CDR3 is TGTGCCAGCAGCCCCTCGGGGGGGAAGACCCAGTACTTC. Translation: CASSPSGGKTQYF.